One and the same sample provided the 20 T cell receptor beta chains below, sequenced in a study of T cell changes during pregnancy in multiple sclerosis. Repertoires were generated with immunoSEQ multiplex PCR, while TCRdb's copy carries only in-frame clones and drops some. This table holds 20,000 to 25,000 clones, approximately 86% found once. The input for sequencing was CD8+ T cells from peripheral blood mononuclear cells, taken in the first trimester of pregnancy. These receptors were taken from a female donor in good health, enrolled as a control in a pregnancy study.

The chain employs TRBV5-1 and TRBJ2-7, with a tentative D call TRBD2 (7 bases). Per germline, CDR1 SGHRS and CDR2 YFSETQ. V lost 0 bases and J lost 3, with 16 bases in between. The CDR3 length is 16 residues. The CDR3 here is CASSLGRQGTIYEQYF. The CDR3 DNA follows: TGCGCCAGCAGCTTGGGGCGGCAGGGGACTATCTACGAGCAGTACTTC.

The chain links TRBV6-1 to TRBJ1-1, with D perhaps matching TRBD1 (5 bases). The V gene lost 8 bases and the J gene lost 4 bases, with 17 bases spanning the gap. The CDR3 is made up of 14 amino acids. CDR1 is MNHNS and CDR2 is SASEGT in the germline V gene. CDR3 region: CASPMTERATEAFF. For the CDR3, the DNA is TGTGCCAGCCCTATGACAGAGAGAGCCACTGAAGCTTTCTTT.

The CDR3: CASRDRAGGLYGELFF. In DNA form, the CDR3 reads TGTGCCAGCAGGGACAGAGCGGGGGGGCTGTACGGGGAGCTGTTTTTT. This chain uses TRBV2 with TRBJ2-2; 10 nucleotides agree with TRBD2. Germline V lookup: CDR1 SNHLY, CDR2 FYNNEI. CDR3 length: 16 amino acids. Germline trimming cut 6 bases from V and 7 bases from J; bases unmatched to any gene: 11.

The chain recombines TRBV9 with TRBJ2-6; D is uncertain. The germline gives CDR1 SGDLS, CDR2 YYNGEE. The V gene lost 2 bases and the J gene lost 0 bases, with 12 bases spanning the gap. CDR3 length equals 17 residues. The CDR3 is CASSVGQILSGANVLTF. CDR3 DNA sequence: TGTGCCAGCAGCGTTGGGCAAATACTCTCTGGGGCCAACGTCCTGACTTTC. The whole variable domain, remainder taken from reference TRBV9 and TRBJ2-6, is DSGVTQTPKHLITATGQRVTLRCSPRSGDLSVYWYQQSLDQGLQFLIQYYNGEERAKGNILERFSAQQFPDLHSELNLSSLELGDSALYFCASSVGQILSGANVLTFGAGSRLTVL.

The chain joins TRBV28 to TRBJ2-1, with 7 nucleotides matching TRBD1. This CDR3 has 18 amino acids. Trimming removed 6 bases from V and 4 bases from J; junction bases left unmatched: 18. Germline assignment: CDR1 MDHEN and CDR2 SYDVKM. The CDR3 coding sequence is TGTGCCAGCAGCTTAGTTGGGGTCGAGGGGGCAGGGTACAATGAGCAGTTCTTC. Translating it yields CASSLVGVEGAGYNEQFF.

The chain has TRBV6-5 and TRBJ2-7, with 8 bases identical to TRBD1. CDR3 length: 16 amino acids. From germline, CDR1 is MNHEY and CDR2 SVGAGI. V lost 4 bases to trimming and J lost 2 bases; unmatched junction nucleotides: 10. CDR3 sequence reads: CASSWSIPGQAYEQYF. DNA for the CDR3: TGTGCCAGCAGTTGGTCCATACCGGGACAGGCCTACGAGCAGTACTTC.

The chain employs TRBV6-4 and TRBJ2-3, with D maybe TRBD2 (6 bases). Germline V CDR1 and CDR2: MRHNA, SNTAGT. The CDR3 is 14 residues long. V dropped 2 bases and J dropped 0 bases, with 6 bases sitting between them. This chain's CDR3 is CASSDGTSTDTQYF. The CDR3 nucleotides read TGTGCCAGCAGTGACGGGACTAGCACAGATACGCAGTATTTT.

This clone has a single count. J is TRBJ1-6 and V is TRBV5-6; 12 positions match TRBD1. Germline V gene data show CDR1 as SGHDT and CDR2 as YYEEEE. This CDR3 is 14 amino acids long. The V gene end was trimmed by 3 bases and the J gene end by 10 bases; junction bases not matched to a gene: 2. DNA for the CDR3: TGTGCCAGCAGCTGGGACAGGGGGCGGTCACCCCTCCACTTT. This gives the protein CASSWDRGRSPLHF.

The chain is built from TRBV28 and TRBJ2-2; tentative D call: TRBD1 (5 bases). Per the germline V gene, CDR1 is MDHEN and CDR2 is SYDVKM. Trimming removed 5 bases from V and 4 bases from J, with 14 bases in between. This CDR3 region has 15 residues. CDR3: CASSLTLTATGELFF. CDR3 nucleotides: TGTGCCAGCAGTCTCACCCTGACAGCCACCGGGGAGCTGTTTTTT.

With regard to this clone: Mismatch with germline at one junction end may stem from a read error. The rearrangement uses TRBV11-2 and TRBJ2-7, with D possibly matching TRBD2 (6 bases). The CDR3 sequence is 15 residues long. Germline V gene sequence: CDR1 SGHAT, CDR2 FQNNGV. The CDR3 reads CASSQVADYSYEQYF. CDR3 DNA: TGCGCCAGCAGCCAAGTAGCGGACTACTCCTACGAGCAGTACTTC.

This chain connects TRBV7-2 to TRBJ2-1; 15 bases match TRBD2. Germline-derived CDR1 and CDR2 are SGHTA and FQGNSA. This CDR3 is 17 amino acids long. The V gene end was trimmed by 5 bases and the J gene end by 4 bases; junction bases not matched to a gene: 6. This CDR3 is CASSPGTSGGLYNEQFF. DNA for the CDR3: TGTGCCAGCAGCCCCGGGACTAGCGGGGGGTTATACAATGAGCAGTTCTTC.

The count of this clone is one. The chain uses TRBV19 and TRBJ2-1; D possibly corresponds to TRBD1 (6 bases). Trimming took 3 bases from V and 6 from J, leaving 12 bases between them. This CDR3 comprises 14 residues. Germline lookup yields CDR1 LNHDA and CDR2 SQIVND (reference sequence). The CDR3 region has the DNA TGTGCCAGTAGTATCCGGGACACCTTCAATGAGCAGTTCTTC. This gives the protein CASSIRDTFNEQFF.

V and J are TRBV13 and TRBJ2-3; D perhaps matches TRBD1 (5 bases). Germline V lookup: CDR1 PRHDT, CDR2 FYEKMQ (reference sequence). V was cut by 2 bases and J by 0 bases, with 9 bases left in between. This CDR3 has 15 amino acids. CDR3 loop: CASSLWAGSTDTQYF. For the CDR3, the DNA is TGTGCCAGCAGCTTATGGGCAGGGAGCACAGATACGCAGTATTTT.

The rearrangement uses TRBV4-1 and TRBJ2-4; D remains ambiguous. V was pared by 1 base and J by 10 bases, with 5 bases between. Germline CDR1 MGHRA, CDR2 YSYEKL. The CDR3 contains 11 residues. The CDR3 is CASSQGRIQYF. In DNA, the CDR3 is TGCGCCAGCAGCCAAGGCCGGATTCAGTACTTC.

The chain employs TRBV5-4 and TRBJ2-5, with D possibly being TRBD1 (6 bases). CDR3 length equals 14 residues. Germline assignment: CDR1 SGHNT and CDR2 YYREEE (reference sequence). The ends were cut back, 5 bases at V and 1 base at J, with 12 bases in the middle. The CDR3 coding sequence is TGTGCCAGCAGTGGGGGCGGAATCCAAGAGACCCAGTACTTC. Its protein is CASSGGGIQETQYF.

The CDR3 nucleotides are TGTGCCAGCTCGACAGGGGGGGATCAGCCCCAGCATTTT. It encodes CASSTGGDQPQHF. V gene TRBV5-8 combines with J gene TRBJ1-5, with 9 bases matching TRBD1. J was trimmed by 5 bases and V by 7 bases; bases with no gene match: 4. The CDR3 sequence is 13 residues long. Germline V CDR1 and CDR2: SGHTS, YDEGEE.

The genes are TRBV6-5 and TRBJ2-1; TRBD1 is a possible D gene (5 bases). The CDR3 totals 15 residues. Germline V gene lookup returns CDR1 MNHEY and CDR2 SVGAGI. With 4 bases removed from V and 5 bases from J, the gap between germline ends came to 15 bases. CDR3 in DNA: TGTGCCAGCAGTTCATTTGGTGGGGCCCACAATGAGCAGTTCTTC. Translation gives CASSSFGGAHNEQFF.

This clone was observed a single time. CDR3 loop: CASSIGTGGFTEAFF. The CDR3 bases are TGTGCCAGTAGTATAGGGACAGGGGGCTTTACTGAAGCTTTCTTT. V and J are TRBV19 and TRBJ1-1, with TRBD1 matching 11 bases. The CDR3 covers 15 residues. The germline V gene has CDR1 LNHDA and CDR2 SQIVND (reference sequence). V trimming: 1 base; J trimming: 5 bases; junction bases outside the gene matches: 3.

The V and J genes are TRBV5-1 and TRBJ2-3, with 8 nucleotides matching TRBD1. CDR1 is SGHRS and CDR2 is YFSETQ in the germline V gene. V was clipped by 3 bases and J by 4 bases; unmatched bases: 10. This CDR3 contains 16 residues. The CDR3 region has the DNA TGCGCCAGCAGCTGGTTTGACAGGGGCGGCGCAGATACGCAGTATTTT. This gives the protein CASSWFDRGGADTQYF.

This clone was seen once. The gene calls are TRBV28 and TRBJ1-6; D may be TRBD1 (6 bases). The CDR3 runs 17 residues. Trimming pared 7 bases from V and 7 bases from J, leaving 23 bases between. Germline V CDR1 and CDR2: MDHEN, SYDVKM. The CDR3 here is CASIRTELIRGNSPLHF. CDR3 coding DNA: TGTGCCAGCATACGGACTGAACTAATAAGGGGGAATTCACCCCTCCACTTT.